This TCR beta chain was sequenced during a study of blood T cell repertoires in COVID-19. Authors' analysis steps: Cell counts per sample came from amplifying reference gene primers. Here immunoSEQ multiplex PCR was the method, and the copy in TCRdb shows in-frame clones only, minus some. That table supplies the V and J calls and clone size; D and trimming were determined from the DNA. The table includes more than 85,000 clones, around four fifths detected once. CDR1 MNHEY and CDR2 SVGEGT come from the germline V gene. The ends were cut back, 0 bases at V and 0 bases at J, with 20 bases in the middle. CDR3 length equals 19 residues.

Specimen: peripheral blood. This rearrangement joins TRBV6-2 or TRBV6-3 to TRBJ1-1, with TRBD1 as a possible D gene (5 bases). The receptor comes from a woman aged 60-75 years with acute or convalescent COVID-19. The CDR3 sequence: CASSYSPFASQDMNTEAFF. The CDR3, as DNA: TGTGCCAGCAGTTACTCGCCTTTCGCGTCGCAGGACATGAACACTGAAGCTTTCTTT.